One sample yielded the 14 T cell receptor beta chains listed below, sequenced in a study of T cell responses to AZD1222 COVID-19 vaccine. TCRdb's copy holds only in-frame clones and misses some; the assay was immunoSEQ multiplex PCR. The sample contains around 84,000 clones, approximately 90% of which appear only once. Specimen: peripheral blood, collected on day 0 of MenACWY control vaccination. These receptors were taken from an adult in good health.

The chain couples TRBV6-5 to TRBJ1-1; possible D gene TRBD1, 6 bases. V lost 6 bases and J 5 bases, leaving 19 bases between the germline ends. The CDR3 loop spans 15 amino acids. Germline loops: CDR1 MNHEY, CDR2 SVGAGI. DNA for the CDR3: TGTGCCAGCAGGAGGGGGGGACAAGAGCCTACTGAAGCTTTCTTT. It codes for CASRRGGQEPTEAFF.

The chain combines TRBV18 with TRBJ1-5, with 9 bases fitting TRBD1. This CDR3 has 16 amino acids. Per germline, CDR1 KGHSH and CDR2 LQKENI. The V gene end was trimmed by 3 bases and the J gene end by 3 bases; junction bases not matched to a gene: 6. The CDR3 DNA is TGTGCCAGCTCACCGGGGACAGGGAGCGTCAATCAGCCCCAGCATTTT. It specifies CASSPGTGSVNQPQHF.

CDR3 residues: CASTPQTGNIQYF. DNA for the CDR3: TGTGCCAGCACCCCTCAAACGGGAAACATTCAGTACTTC. The rearrangement joins TRBV12-3 or TRBV12-4 to TRBJ2-4; D gene uncertain. V lost 7 bases to trimming and J lost 6 bases, with 13 bases between them. This CDR3 is 13 amino acids long.

The gene calls are TRBV5-1 and TRBJ1-2; D unresolved. The germline V gene encodes CDR1 SGHRS and CDR2 YFSETQ. V shed 0 bases and J shed 5 bases, with 11 bases lying between them. The CDR3 runs 14 residues. CDR3 sequence (DNA): TGCGCCAGCAGCTTGGATGGGGTGGGATATGGCTACACCTTC. Its protein is CASSLDGVGYGYTF.

This CDR3 is CASSTTRLEETQYF. In nucleotides, the CDR3 is TGTGCCAGTAGTACCACCAGATTGGAAGAGACCCAGTACTTC. V is TRBV19 and J is TRBJ2-5; D not certain. CDR1 is LNHDA, CDR2 SQIVND, per germline (reference sequence). The CDR3 covers 14 residues. V was clipped by 4 bases and J by 3 bases, with 12 bases between them.

The genes are TRBV19 and TRBJ2-2; possible D gene TRBD1, 6 bases. Per the germline V gene, CDR1 is LNHDA and CDR2 is SQIVND (reference sequence). The V and J ends lost 8 bases and 1 base respectively, with 11 bases between them. CDR3 length: 14 residues. Written as DNA, the CDR3 is TGTGCCAGTTCCACGGGACAGAACACCGGGGAGCTGTTTTTT. It yields the protein CASSTGQNTGELFF.

The chain has TRBV18 and TRBJ2-6; D is uncertain. CDR1 and CDR2 from the germline V gene are KGHSH and LQKENI. This CDR3 is built from 19 residues. V was cut by 3 bases and J by 0 bases, with 18 bases left in between. The DNA for the CDR3 is TGTGCCAGCTCACCCCCCAGGCAGGTCGGTAGCTCTGGGGCCAACGTCCTGACTTTC. The encoded protein is CASSPPRQVGSSGANVLTF.

The chain is built from TRBV6-6 and TRBJ2-7; 7 bases are a match to TRBD2. V was clipped by 8 bases and J by 2 bases; unmatched bases: 6. CDR1 MNHNY and CDR2 SVGAGI come from the germline V gene (reference sequence). This CDR3 spans 13 amino acids. The CDR3: CASGTGGTYEQYF. The CDR3 nucleotides are TGTGCCAGCGGTACCGGGGGGACCTACGAGCAGTACTTC.

This chain links TRBV27 with TRBJ2-3, with TRBD2 matching over 8 bases. The germline V gene has CDR1 MNHEY and CDR2 SMNVEV (reference sequence). The CDR3 spans 17 residues. The ends lost 6 bases at V and 0 bases at J; junction bases unmatched: 11. For the CDR3, the DNA is TGTGCCAGCAGCCCCAGTACGGCTAGCGGGAGCACAGATACGCAGTATTTT. This encodes CASSPSTASGSTDTQYF.

V and J are TRBV5-1 and TRBJ2-7; no definite D call. Germline V gene data show CDR1 as SGHRS and CDR2 as YFSETQ. The V gene lost 0 bases and the J gene lost 4 bases, with 8 bases spanning the gap. This CDR3 region has 13 residues. The CDR3 nucleotides are TGCGCCAGCAGCTTGGAGGTCCAATACGAGCAGTACTTC. This gives the protein CASSLEVQYEQYF.

With regard to this clone: The same CDR3 can be traced to other DNA sequences in this sample. The chain couples TRBV28 to TRBJ2-7; D is unresolved. In germline, CDR1 is MDHEN, CDR2 SYDVKM. The CDR3 is 14 amino acids. Trimming took off 3 bases at V and 0 bases at J, with 9 bases between the two ends. Written as DNA, the CDR3 is TGTGCCAGCAGTTTGCGAGGCCTCTCCTACGAGCAGTACTTC. Its protein product is CASSLRGLSYEQYF.

The chain couples TRBV4-1 to TRBJ1-2; possible D gene TRBD1, 5 bases. CDR3 size: 15 residues. The germline V gene encodes CDR1 MGHRA and CDR2 YSYEKL. V lost 7 bases and J lost 1, with 16 bases in between. CDR3 sequence: CASTSSGGVNYGYTF. As DNA, the CDR3 is TGCGCCAGCACCTCTTCCGGAGGGGTTAACTATGGCTACACCTTC.

The chain employs TRBV7-3 and TRBJ2-1; no clear D gene. Trimming left V 2 bases short and J 9 bases short, with 11 bases between. Germline CDR1 is SGHTA and CDR2 is FQGTGA. CDR3 length equals 13 residues. DNA of the CDR3: TGTGCCAGCAGCTTAGAAATGGGGATTGAGCAGTTCTTC. Translation gives CASSLEMGIEQFF.

This clone was detected once. V usage is TRBV28 and J usage is TRBJ2-7, with 7 bases that match TRBD2. Trimming removed 5 bases from V and 5 bases from J; junction bases left unmatched: 6. The CDR3 is made up of 13 amino acids. The germline gives CDR1 MDHEN, CDR2 SYDVKM. In DNA form, the CDR3 reads TGTGCCAGCAGTACCGGGGGGTCCCACGAGCAGTACTTC. This translates into CASSTGGSHEQYF. Full variable domain (missing parts from reference TRBV28 and TRBJ2-7): DVKVTQSSRYLVKRTGEKVFLECVQDMDHENMFWYRQDPGLGLRLIYFSYDVKMKEKGDIPEGYSVSREKKERFSLILESASTNQTSMYLCASSTGGSHEQYFGPGTRLTVT.